This TCR beta chain came from a study of T cell responses to AZD1222 COVID-19 vaccine. The repertoire was sequenced with immunoSEQ multiplex PCR; TCRdb's copy has only in-frame clones and lacks some. Counted here are under 150,000 clones, just over 90% occurring once; the ten biggest clones make up around 5%. The CDR3 length is 12 residues. CDR1 and CDR2 (germline): SGHNT, YYREEE (reference sequence). Trimming took 0 bases from V and 12 from J, leaving 11 bases between them. Study results and limitations: Mapped onto spike, vaccine-associated CD4 TCRs spanned it and were dominant at 160-218 and 743-854. Donors were largely white British and mainly female; clonal diversity was possibly underestimated. Targets within unmutated variant regions were reportedly found for nearly half of spike-specific TCRs.

In regard to this clone: Its antigen is unknown.

This sample comprised peripheral blood, obtained on day 0 of AZD1222 vaccination. This sequence joins TRBV5-4 and TRBJ2-3; D is unclear. The receptor's source is an adult in good health. CDR3: CASSLALDSQYF. The CDR3 DNA reads as TGTGCCAGCAGCTTGGCCCTAGATTCCCAGTATTTT. Variable domain in full (rest from reference TRBV5-4 and TRBJ2-3): ETGVTQSPTHLIKTRGQQVTLRCSSQSGHNTVSWYQQALGQGPQFIFQYYREEENGRGNFPPRFSGLQFPNYSSELNVNALELDDSALYLCASSLALDSQYFGPGTRLTVL.